These 32 T cell receptor beta chains came from one sample sequenced in a study of T cell clonotyping in hematopoietic cell transplantation. Assay: immunoSEQ multiplex PCR; the TCRdb copy retains only in-frame clones and omits some. The table shows about 70,000 clones, with 94% occurring only once. The sample comprised peripheral blood mononuclear cells. The receptors were sampled from a man between 50 and 59 years old in good health. Some clones in this sample may be carry-over from other donors' samples.

V gene TRBV2 combines with J gene TRBJ2-6; D possibly uses TRBD1 or TRBD2 (5 bases each). Looked up from germline, CDR1 is SNHLY and CDR2 is FYNNEI. The CDR3 runs to 15 residues. V was trimmed by 6 bases and J by 0 bases, leaving 9 bases between them. This CDR3 is CASRWGTSGANVLTF. The CDR3 DNA reads TGTGCCAGCAGGTGGGGGACCTCTGGGGCCAACGTCCTGACTTTC.

The chain is built from TRBV2 and TRBJ2-2; no clear D. Trimming removed 6 bases from V and 3 bases from J, with 8 bases in between. This CDR3 has 13 residues. Germline V gene data show CDR1 as SNHLY and CDR2 as FYNNEI. Here the CDR3 reads CASSLTYTGELFF. The CDR3 bases are TGTGCCAGCAGCCTGACATACACCGGGGAGCTGTTTTTT.

J is TRBJ1-2 and V is TRBV5-1; TRBD1 agrees at 9 bases. The germline V gene encodes CDR1 SGHRS and CDR2 YFSETQ. V lost 4 bases and J lost 4; bases outside the gene matches: 5. The CDR3 has 14 residues. CDR3 sequence reads: CASSQGQGTYGYTF. The CDR3 region has the DNA TGCGCCAGCAGCCAAGGACAGGGGACCTATGGCTACACCTTC.

The chain combines TRBV28 with TRBJ1-2; unclear D gene. Trimming took 2 bases from V and 1 from J, leaving 14 bases between them. The CDR3 has 16 residues. CDR1 is MDHEN, CDR2 SYDVKM, per germline. The CDR3 sequence is CASSLGRGDLNYGYTF. The CDR3 DNA reads TGTGCCAGCAGTTTAGGGCGGGGAGACCTTAACTATGGCTACACCTTC.

The CDR3 DNA is TGTGCCAGCAGACCCGGCTCTGGGGCCAACGTCCTGACTTTC. Amino acids: CASRPGSGANVLTF. The chain is built from TRBV2 and TRBJ2-6; D gene unclear. CDR3 length: 14 residues. The V and J ends lost 6 bases and 0 bases respectively, with 6 bases between them. The germline gives CDR1 SNHLY, CDR2 FYNNEI. The full variable domain, its missing parts supplied by reference TRBV2 and TRBJ2-6, is EPEVTQTPSHQVTQMGQEVILRCVPISNHLYFYWYRQILGQKVEFLVSFYNNEISEKSEIFDDQFSVERPDGSNFTLKIRSTKLEDSAMYFCASRPGSGANVLTFGAGSRLTVL.

The CDR3 DNA reads TGTGCCAGCAGCCCAAAGAGCGGGGGGGCCCCAGATACGCAGTATTTT. Translation: CASSPKSGGAPDTQYF. The chain links TRBV13 to TRBJ2-3, with 10 bases matching TRBD2. CDR1 and CDR2 from the germline V gene are PRHDT and FYEKMQ (reference sequence). V dropped 5 bases and J dropped 4; count of bases not matched to a gene: 9. CDR3 size: 16 residues. Variable domain in full (rest from reference TRBV13 and TRBJ2-3): AAGVIQSPRHLIKEKRETATLKCYPIPRHDTVYWYQQGPGQDPQFLISFYEKMQSDKGSIPDRFSAQQFSDYHSELNMSSLELGDSALYFCASSPKSGGAPDTQYFGPGTRLTVL.

V usage is TRBV6-1 and J usage is TRBJ2-2; weak D call: TRBD1 (6 bases). The CDR3 extends over 17 amino acids. Germline V gene data show CDR1 as MNHNS and CDR2 as SASEGT. V was trimmed by 1 base and J by 1 base, leaving 13 bases between them. This CDR3 is CASSEVGQGWNTGELFF. CDR3 in DNA: TGTGCCAGCAGTGAAGTTGGCCAGGGGTGGAACACCGGGGAGCTGTTTTTT.

This chain connects TRBV27 to TRBJ1-1; 8 bases are shared with TRBD1. The trim removed 4 bases at V and 6 bases at J, leaving 1 base unmatched. This CDR3 is built from 12 residues. Germline V lookup: CDR1 MNHEY, CDR2 SMNVEV (reference sequence). CDR3 coding DNA: TGTGCCAGCAGTTCGACAGGGGCTGAAGCTTTCTTT. Protein: CASSSTGAEAFF.

The gene calls are TRBV7-2 and TRBJ1-4; D possibly corresponds to TRBD1 (5 bases). This CDR3 comprises 12 residues. CDR1 and CDR2 (germline): SGHTA, FQGNSA. With 10 bases removed from V and 11 bases from J, the gap between germline ends came to 17 bases. This CDR3 reads CATRLQGGKLFF. In DNA form, the CDR3 reads TGTGCCACCCGCTTGCAGGGTGGGAAACTGTTTTTT.

The chain employs TRBV25-1 and TRBJ1-4; TRBD1 might be the D (6 bases). This CDR3 is built from 15 residues. CDR1 is MGHDK and CDR2 is SYGVNS in the germline V gene. Trimming took 0 bases from V and 8 from J, leaving 13 bases between them. The CDR3 protein is CASSEYQGRTEKLFF. The CDR3 nucleotides are TGTGCCAGCAGTGAATACCAGGGGAGGACCGAAAAACTGTTTTTT.

The V gene is TRBV5-4, the J gene TRBJ1-2, with D hard to call. The CDR3 contains 13 residues. The germline V and J ends were trimmed by 4 bases and 8 bases, with 15 bases remaining between them. The V gene's germline CDR1 is SGHNT and CDR2 YYREEE (reference sequence). The CDR3 here is CASSLMSSWGYTF. The CDR3 DNA follows: TGTGCCAGCAGCCTGATGAGTTCGTGGGGCTACACCTTC.

With regard to this clone: The same CDR3 also results from other DNA sequences found in this sample. The gene calls are TRBV27 and TRBJ2-7; 7 bases map to TRBD2. This CDR3 contains 13 residues. Looked up from germline, CDR1 is MNHEY and CDR2 is SMNVEV (reference sequence). V lost 5 bases to trimming and J lost 4 bases; unmatched junction nucleotides: 5. The CDR3 spells CASSLGRGYEQYF. DNA of the CDR3: TGTGCCAGCAGTCTTGGGCGGGGGTACGAGCAGTACTTC.

This chain's CDR3 is CASSQDPGGYTEAFF. In DNA form, the CDR3 reads TGTGCCAGCAGCCAAGACCCAGGGGGCTACACTGAAGCTTTCTTT. The chain combines TRBV14 with TRBJ1-1; 8 nucleotides line up with TRBD1. This CDR3 is 15 amino acids long. V shed 0 bases, J shed 3 bases, and the junction held 3 bases outside the gene matches. Germline V gene lookup returns CDR1 SGHDN and CDR2 FVKESK.

This chain links TRBV9 with TRBJ2-3, with TRBD1 identical over 9 bases. The V segment lost 6 bases and the J segment 3 bases; nucleotides outside the gene matches: 11. Germline V gene data show CDR1 as SGDLS and CDR2 as YYNGEE. The CDR3 contains 16 residues. In DNA form, the CDR3 reads TGTGCCAGCACCTTTTCCCCACAGGGGGCGACAGATACGCAGTATTTT. Protein: CASTFSPQGATDTQYF.

The genes are TRBV5-4 and TRBJ2-2; D possibly corresponds to TRBD2 (5 bases). Trimming pared 4 bases from V and 4 bases from J, leaving 8 bases between. The CDR3 length is 13 residues. CDR1 and CDR2 from the germline V gene are SGHNT and YYREEE (reference sequence). The CDR3, as DNA: TGTGCCAGCAGCCCGGGGAGCACCGGGGAGCTGTTTTTT. Its protein is CASSPGSTGELFF.

Only one count was recorded for this clone. The chain uses TRBV4-2 and TRBJ2-5, with 11 bases that match TRBD2. V was pared by 4 bases and J by 4 bases, with 2 bases of the junction left unmatched. The CDR3 covers 14 residues. Germline V CDR1 and CDR2: LGHNA, YNFKEQ. CDR3 DNA: TGTGCCAGCAGCCCGACTAGCGGGGTAGAGACCCAGTACTTC. Amino acids: CASSPTSGVETQYF.

The V call is TRBV11-2, the J call TRBJ1-1, with D hard to call. The CDR3 runs to 14 residues. V lost 6 bases, J lost 5 bases, and 16 bases lay in between. Germline values: CDR1 SGHAT, CDR2 FQNNGV. For the CDR3, the DNA is TGTGCCAGCAGTTTACGGAGGGATCGAACTGAAGCTTTCTTT. Residues: CASSLRRDRTEAFF.

This clone was seen once. The chain links TRBV9 to TRBJ1-3; tentative D call: TRBD1 (5 bases). V was shortened by 3 bases and J by 0 bases, with 16 bases between the two germline ends. The length of the CDR3 is 17 residues. Germline V gives CDR1 SGDLS, CDR2 YYNGEE. Written as DNA, the CDR3 is TGTGCCAGCAGCGGAGGGGAGGGCCGAGGCTCTGGAAACACCATATATTTT. This gives the protein CASSGGEGRGSGNTIYF. Variable domain in full (rest from reference TRBV9 and TRBJ1-3): DSGVTQTPKHLITATGQRVTLRCSPRSGDLSVYWYQQSLDQGLQFLIQYYNGEERAKGNILERFSAQQFPDLHSELNLSSLELGDSALYFCASSGGEGRGSGNTIYFGEGSWLTVV.

The chain recombines TRBV7-8 with TRBJ2-7; TRBD1 agrees at 7 bases. The germline gives CDR1 SGHVS, CDR2 FQNEAQ. The CDR3 spans 15 residues. The trim removed 5 bases at V and 4 bases at J, leaving 11 bases unmatched. CDR3 bases: TGTGCCAGCAGCCCCCTCGGACAGGCTCGATACGAGCAGTACTTC. Translation: CASSPLGQARYEQYF.

The CDR3 region is CASRIKDRGTADTQYF. The CDR3 DNA follows: TGTGCCAGCAGAATAAAAGACCGCGGGACCGCAGATACGCAGTATTTT. The rearrangement uses TRBV28 and TRBJ2-3, with D possibly matching TRBD2 (6 bases). V lost 6 bases, J lost 4 bases, and 20 bases lay in between. The CDR3 is made up of 16 amino acids. Germline V gives CDR1 MDHEN, CDR2 SYDVKM.

The chain has TRBV6-6 and TRBJ1-1, with TRBD1 as a possible D gene (6 bases). The CDR3 covers 12 residues. Trimming stripped 2 bases from V and 8 bases from J, with 9 bases between. The germline V gene has CDR1 MNHNY and CDR2 SVGAGI (reference sequence). This CDR3 reads CASSYVRGEAFF. CDR3 sequence (DNA): TGTGCCAGCAGTTACGTCAGGGGAGAAGCTTTCTTT.

This rearrangement joins TRBV9 to TRBJ2-1; 10 bases are shared with TRBD2. The CDR3 loop spans 18 amino acids. Germline V gene sequence: CDR1 SGDLS, CDR2 YYNGEE. Losses at the gene ends were 6 bases for V and 0 bases for J; bases not matched to a gene: 12. The CDR3, as DNA: TGTGCCAGCATGGAGGGGCTAGCGGGAGATATCTCCTACAATGAGCAGTTCTTC. Amino acids: CASMEGLAGDISYNEQFF.

This clone was detected once. V gene TRBV7-9 combines with J gene TRBJ2-1; D is uncertain. The CDR3 is 13 amino acids. Deletions cut 7 bases from V and 1 base from J, with 8 bases between. Germline-derived CDR1 and CDR2 are SEHNR and FQNEAQ (reference sequence). In DNA, the CDR3 is TGTGCCAGCACCCCACAGTCCTACAATGAGCAGTTCTTC. Its translation is CASTPQSYNEQFF. Filled out from reference TRBV7-9 and TRBJ2-1, the complete variable domain reads DTGVSQNPRHKITKRGQNVTFRCDPISEHNRLYWYRQTLGQGPEFLTYFQNEAQLEKSRLLSDRFSAERPKGSFSTLEIQRTEQGDSAMYLCASTPQSYNEQFFGPGTRLTVL.

The gene calls are TRBV30 and TRBJ1-3; a weak D match, TRBD1 (5 bases). The V end lost 1 base, the J end lost 8 bases, and 9 bases lay between the germline ends. The germline CDR1 and CDR2 sequences are GTSNPN and SVGIG (reference sequence). There are 12 residues in the CDR3. The CDR3 is CAWSGTLHTIYF. CDR3 DNA sequence: TGTGCCTGGAGTGGGACACTTCACACCATATATTTT.

CDR3 residues: CASSYHRGGNTEAFF. For the CDR3, the DNA is TGTGCCAGCAGTTACCACAGGGGAGGGAACACTGAAGCTTTCTTT. The rearrangement uses TRBV6-6 and TRBJ1-1, with TRBD1 identical over 7 bases. The CDR3 has 15 amino acids. Germline-derived CDR1 and CDR2 are MNHNY and SVGAGI (reference sequence). Losses at the gene ends were 2 bases for V and 1 base for J; bases not matched to a gene: 4.

The chain is built from TRBV5-4 and TRBJ2-3, with D possibly matching TRBD2 (5 bases). The V gene lost 4 bases and the J gene lost 1 base, with 13 bases spanning the gap. This CDR3 region has 15 residues. Looked up from germline, CDR1 is SGHNT and CDR2 is YYREEE (reference sequence). The CDR3 DNA follows: TGTGCCAGCAGCCCGCGGGTTGAGGGCACAGATACGCAGTATTTT. Its protein product is CASSPRVEGTDTQYF.

The J gene is TRBJ1-5, the V gene TRBV6-1; TRBD1 matches 7 bases. This CDR3 region has 16 residues. The V and J ends lost 6 bases and 2 bases, in that order; junction bases with no gene match: 10. Germline lookup yields CDR1 MNHNS and CDR2 SASEGT. The DNA of the CDR3 is TGTGCCAGCAGCGAAAACAGGGGTTTTGGCAATCAGCCCCAGCATTTT. Translated: CASSENRGFGNQPQHF.

The chain combines TRBV11-3 with TRBJ2-1, with 9 positions matching TRBD1. Germline loops: CDR1 SGHNT, CDR2 YENEEA. The CDR3 runs 12 residues. Trimming took 1 base from V and 14 from J; bases not matched to a gene: 3. CDR3 nucleotides: TGTGCCAGCAGCTTAGCCGGGACAGGGAAGTTCTTC. Amino acids: CASSLAGTGKFF.

This rearrangement joins TRBV10-3 to TRBJ2-5, with D maybe TRBD1 (6 bases). Trimming stripped 5 bases from V and 5 bases from J, with 15 bases between. The germline V gene encodes CDR1 ENHRY and CDR2 SYGVKD. This CDR3 has 14 amino acids. Here the CDR3 reads CAISKTGQGETQYF. The CDR3 region has the DNA TGTGCCATCAGTAAAACAGGGCAGGGGGAGACCCAGTACTTC.

The chain employs TRBV19 and TRBJ2-3; 8 bases match TRBD1. The germline V gene has CDR1 LNHDA and CDR2 SQIVND (reference sequence). The CDR3 is made up of 16 amino acids. V lost 1 base, J lost 2 bases, and 5 bases stayed unmatched. This CDR3 is CASSIGTGSSTDTQYF. CDR3 nucleotide sequence: TGTGCCAGTAGTATAGGGACAGGGTCTTCCACAGATACGCAGTATTTT.

The chain has TRBV6-5 and TRBJ2-2, with 7 positions matching TRBD2. From germline, CDR1 is MNHEY and CDR2 SVGAGI. The CDR3 runs to 13 residues. The junction had 3 bases not matched to a gene; V was cut back by 10 bases and J by 1 base. CDR3 sequence: CATIAGNTGELFF. Here the CDR3 DNA reads TGTGCCACCATAGCGGGGAACACCGGGGAGCTGTTTTTT.

The chain carries TRBV7-2 and TRBJ2-2; TRBD2 matches 7 bases. J lost 4 bases, V lost 3 bases, and 2 bases had no gene match. In germline, CDR1 is SGHTA, CDR2 FQGNSA. CDR3 length equals 14 residues. CDR3 sequence (DNA): TGTGCCAGCAGCTTTTCGGGAGGCACCGGGGAGCTGTTTTTT. This encodes CASSFSGGTGELFF. The whole variable domain, remainder taken from reference TRBV7-2 and TRBJ2-2, is GAGVSQSPSNKVTEKGKDVELRCDPISGHTALYWYRQSLGQGLEFLIYFQGNSAPDKSGLPSDRFSAERTGGSVSTLTIQRTQQEDSAVYLCASSFSGGTGELFFGEGSRLTVL.